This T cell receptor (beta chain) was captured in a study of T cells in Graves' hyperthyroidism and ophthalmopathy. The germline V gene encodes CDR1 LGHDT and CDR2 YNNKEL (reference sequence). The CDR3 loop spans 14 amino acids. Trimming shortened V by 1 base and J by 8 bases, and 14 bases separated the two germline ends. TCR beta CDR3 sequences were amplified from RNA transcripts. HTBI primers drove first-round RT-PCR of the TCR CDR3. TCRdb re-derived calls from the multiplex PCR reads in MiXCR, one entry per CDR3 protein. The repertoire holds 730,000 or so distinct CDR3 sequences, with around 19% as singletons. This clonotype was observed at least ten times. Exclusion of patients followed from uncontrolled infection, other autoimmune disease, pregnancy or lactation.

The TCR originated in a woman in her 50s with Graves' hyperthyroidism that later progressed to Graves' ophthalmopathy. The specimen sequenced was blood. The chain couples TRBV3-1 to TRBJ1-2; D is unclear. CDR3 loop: CASSQAGGNTGYTF. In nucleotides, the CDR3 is TGTGCCAGCAGCCAAGCTGGAGGCAATACGGGCTACACCTTC.